These T cell receptor beta chains were read from a single sample in a study of cytomegalovirus exposure and HLA in healthy donors. TCRdb's copy holds only in-frame clones and misses some; the assay was immunoSEQ multiplex PCR. The clone table shows 150,000 to 250,000 clones, with the ten largest holding almost 0.75%. Sequencing input: PBMCs. Receptors originate from a boy between 10 and 17 years old in good health and CMV-seronegative. Both conserved end residues are part of each CDR3. The D gene is left open where the match is weak.

CDR3 protein,CDR3 DNA,V gene,D gene,J gene
CASSQDSGTGVEKLFF,TGTGCCAGCAGCCAAGATTCCGGGACAGGGGTCGAAAAACTGTTTTTT,TRBV4-2,TRBD1,TRBJ1-4
CASSYAASGYEQYF,TGTGCCAGCAGTTACGCAGCGTCCGGCTACGAGCAGTACTTC,TRBV6-6,-,TRBJ2-7
CAWSRQPNTEAFF,TGTGCCTGGAGTAGACAGCCGAACACTGAAGCTTTCTTT,TRBV30,-,TRBJ1-1
CASTRNLGASGNTGELFF,TGTGCCAGCACCCGAAATCTAGGTGCTAGCGGAAACACCGGGGAGCTGTTTTTT,TRBV4-2,TRBD2,TRBJ2-2
CASSRGRGAYNEQFF,TGTGCCAGCAGCCGGGGGAGGGGTGCCTACAATGAGCAGTTCTTC,TRBV7-3,TRBD2,TRBJ2-1
CASSDSGGNTIYF,TGCGCCAGCAGTGATTCCGGGGGAAACACCATATATTTT,TRBV10-2,-,TRBJ1-3
CASSAGGTGKNEQYF,TGTGCCAGCAGCGCAGGCGGGACAGGGAAGAATGAGCAGTACTTC,TRBV9,TRBD1,TRBJ2-7
CASSRDSRDTDTQYF,TGTGCCAGCAGCAGGGACTCTCGTGACACAGATACGCAGTATTTT,TRBV5-6,-,TRBJ2-3
CASRQGVMDTQYF,TGCGCCAGCAGACAGGGGGTAATGGATACGCAGTATTTT,TRBV5-1,TRBD1,TRBJ2-3
CASSYSGDNSYNEQFF,TGTGCCAGCAGTTATAGCGGGGACAACTCCTACAATGAGCAGTTCTTC,TRBV6-5,TRBD2,TRBJ2-1
CASGPLNFDRAYYGYTF,TGTGCTAGTGGCCCCCTTAATTTCGACAGGGCTTACTATGGCTACACCTTC,TRBV12-5,TRBD1,TRBJ1-2
CASSYERRGETQYF,TGTGCCAGCAGCTACGAAAGAAGGGGGGAGACCCAGTACTTC,TRBV5-4,-,TRBJ2-5
CASRISQGTYNEQFF,TGTGCCAGCAGGATCTCCCAGGGGACCTACAATGAGCAGTTCTTC,TRBV2,-,TRBJ2-1
CASSADGEQYF,TGTGCCAGCAGCGCAGACGGGGAGCAGTACTTC,TRBV7-9,-,TRBJ2-5
CASTRLARGTDTQYF,TGTGCCAGCACCCGACTAGCTCGGGGCACAGATACGCAGTATTTT,TRBV6-5,TRBD2,TRBJ2-3
CASSFRGAGNTGELFF,TGTGCCAGCAGCTTCCGGGGGGCCGGGAACACCGGGGAGCTGTTTTTT,TRBV5-6,-,TRBJ2-2
CASSPHRSYEQYF,TGTGCCAGCAGCCCTCACAGGTCCTACGAGCAGTACTTC,TRBV13,-,TRBJ2-7
CAWSRQGSLFF,TGTGCCTGGAGTCGACAGGGTTCTCTGTTTTTT,TRBV30,TRBD1,TRBJ1-4
CASSVEDRPNQPQHF,TGTGCCAGCAGCGTAGAAGACAGGCCAAATCAGCCCCAGCATTTT,TRBV9,-,TRBJ1-5
CASSAKKNSGYTF,TGTGCCAGCAGTGCAAAAAAAAATAGTGGCTACACCTTC,TRBV2,-,TRBJ1-2
CASPGGSGTYEQYF,TGTGCCAGTCCAGGAGGGAGTGGCACCTACGAGCAGTACTTC,TRBV2,-,TRBJ2-7
CASSVGSGLQETQYF,TGTGCCAGCAGCGTAGGATCAGGTTTGCAGGAGACCCAGTACTTC,TRBV9,-,TRBJ2-5
CASSPRDFRGAQHF,TGTGCCAGCTCACCACGGGACTTTCGGGGGGCCCAGCATTTT,TRBV18,-,TRBJ1-5
CASSMGGPEAFF,TGTGCCAGTAGTATGGGAGGGCCTGAAGCTTTCTTT,TRBV19,-,TRBJ1-1
CASHLAGGSYNEQFF,TGTGCCAGCCATCTAGCGGGGGGTTCCTACAATGAGCAGTTCTTC,TRBV7-2,TRBD2,TRBJ2-1
CASSLVVKTSGSSYEQYF,TGTGCCAGCAGCCTTGTGGTCAAGACTAGCGGGAGCTCCTACGAGCAGTACTTC,TRBV7-2,TRBD2,TRBJ2-7
CASSLSPTGVRSVTEAFF,TGTGCCAGCAGTTTATCCCCGACAGGGGTTCGAAGTGTCACTGAAGCTTTCTTT,TRBV27,TRBD1,TRBJ1-1
CASSLQISGANVLTF,TGCGCCAGCAGCTTACAAATCTCTGGGGCCAACGTCCTGACTTTC,TRBV5-1,-,TRBJ2-6
CASSQSTGTGGDTQYF,TGCGCCAGCAGCCAGTCCACAGGGACGGGGGGGGATACGCAGTATTTT,TRBV4-3,TRBD2,TRBJ2-3
CASTQTSSSYEQYF,TGTGCCAGCACCCAGACTTCGAGCTCCTACGAGCAGTACTTC,TRBV27,-,TRBJ2-7
CAISEALAGGPSSYNEQFF,TGTGCCATCAGTGAGGCGCTAGCGGGGGGACCGAGCTCCTACAATGAGCAGTTCTTC,TRBV10-3,TRBD2,TRBJ2-1
CASSLINGYEAFF,TGTGCCAGCAGCTTAATAAACGGGTATGAAGCTTTCTTT,TRBV7-8,-,TRBJ1-1
CASSANAGHLGYTF,TGTGCCAGCAGCGCGAACGCAGGGCATTTAGGCTACACCTTC,TRBV5-5,-,TRBJ1-2
CAWSAKGGDQPQHF,TGTGCCTGGAGTGCGAAAGGAGGGGATCAGCCCCAGCATTTT,TRBV30,-,TRBJ1-5
CASRIEGDRGHEKLFF,TGTGCCAGCAGAATCGAAGGGGACAGGGGCCATGAAAAACTGTTTTTT,TRBV28,TRBD1,TRBJ1-4
CASSPMDRANDEQFF,TGTGCCAGCAGTCCAATGGACAGGGCTAATGACGAGCAGTTCTTC,TRBV28,TRBD1,TRBJ2-1
CASSPGLAGGELFF,TGTGCCAGCAGTCCGGGACTAGCCGGCGGGGAGCTGTTTTTT,TRBV28,TRBD2,TRBJ2-2
CATSGRLAAYNEQFF,TGTGCCACCAGCGGTCGACTAGCGGCCTACAATGAGCAGTTCTTC,TRBV15,TRBD2,TRBJ2-1
CASGTGYEQFF,TGTGCCAGCGGGACAGGCTATGAGCAGTTCTTC,TRBV19,TRBD1,TRBJ2-1
CASSLEGQSYTF,TGTGCCAGCAGCTTAGAGGGACAGAGCTACACCTTC,TRBV11-2,TRBD1,TRBJ1-2
CASSPRGLAGGYEQFF,TGTGCCAGCTCACCGCGCGGACTAGCGGGGGGGTATGAGCAGTTCTTC,TRBV18,TRBD2,TRBJ2-1
CASSFGRDYEQYF,TGTGCCAGCAGTTTCGGCAGGGACTACGAGCAGTACTTC,TRBV27,-,TRBJ2-7
CASSLTSGVQDF,TGTGCCAGCAGCCTTACTAGCGGCGTGCAGGATTTT,TRBV14,TRBD2,TRBJ2-3
CASSQSGGTGETQYF,TGTGCCAGCAGCCAGTCGGGCGGGACCGGGGAGACCCAGTACTTC,TRBV13,-,TRBJ2-5
CAWDAGYGYTF,TGTGCCTGGGACGCGGGCTATGGCTACACCTTC,TRBV30,-,TRBJ1-2
CASSLGAGGDEQFF,TGTGCCAGCAGCTTAGGGGCAGGAGGTGATGAGCAGTTCTTC,TRBV7-6,-,TRBJ2-1